This entry concerns a single T cell receptor (beta chain). Its cognate antigen has yet to be identified. Base qualities are not at hand, and no much larger clone is one base apart. Library generation was performed with PCR. The run used an Illumina HiSeq 2500. Unique molecular identifiers were incorporated into TCR beta cDNA libraries to reduce PCR and sequencing biases. Approximately 500,000 cDNA molecules were obtained per 1 to 10 million input T cells, so each molecule approximated one T cell. Patient libraries were prepared and sequenced with the same protocol used for the earlier healthy control dataset. Samples belonging to the same batch were prepared together, multiplexed and sequenced on a shared HiSeq lane. As for the authors' bioinformatics: MIGEC was used to process the raw barcoded reads, and molecular identifier groups with only a single read were discarded before consensus assembly and CDR3 extraction. VDJtools was used for post-analysis of the clonotype tables, and diversity was normalized by down-sampling every dataset to the size of the smallest sample. Repertoire overlap clustering matched CDR3 amino acid but not nucleotide sequences to correct batch-related cross-sample contamination. The public reads were reprocessed in TCRdb via fastp at Q25 and MiXCR, keeping in-frame beta chains. Rows are unified per CDR3 protein, each entry keeping the most common DNA and genes. The V and J calls were determined by TCRdb, not by the authors. Present in this sample are a few hundred thousand distinct CDR3 sequences, around a third of which were seen just once. Roughly 6% of the sample lies in the top ten.

To demonstrate the VDJtools post-analysis software, the study profiled TCR beta repertoires from the peripheral blood of about 13 young patients with multiple sclerosis. The multiple sclerosis patients were children and adolescents between roughly 6 and 16 years of age. This entry is derived from a study of post-analysis software for immune sequencing data (dated by TCRdb to between 2014 and 2017). Describing the broader study: Recorded disease courses included relapsing-remitting, secondary progressive and progressive-relapsing multiple sclerosis, with some patients lacking subtype annotation. The patient repertoires were compared against around 11 previously published healthy control repertoires obtained from donors aged about 6 to 26 years. A subset of samples was prepared in parallel using single-end sample barcoding, then pooled and co-amplified after Illumina adapter ligation. Broader findings and caveats from the paper: Compared with controls, multiple sclerosis patients had significantly lower normalized Chao1 diversity, a finding suggesting substantial peripheral T-cell clonal expansion. Strong co-clustering of samples prepared in the same batch was shown by direct clustering with F measure, prompting a batch-effect correction. The multiple sclerosis patient group was slightly younger than the control group. Several TRBV segments, including TRBV5-6, TRBV5-1 and TRBV20-1, were significantly more frequent in patients than controls.

The V and J ends are trimmed by 4 bases and 5 bases, leaving 16 bases between them. The CDR3, from cysteine to phenylalanine, totals 15 residues. The sequence is cut down to CDR3 DNA, 45 bases in frame from base 1. In the germline V gene, CDR1 corresponds to KGHDR and CDR2 to SFDVKD. Sequenced sample: blood. The receptor was derived from a girl under 18 with multiple sclerosis. The rearranged segments are TRBV24-1 and TRBJ2-5; the D call is tentative, TRBD1 or TRBD2, as each matches 5 bases. The CDR3 in this case is CATSDPARWGETQYF. The sequence in DNA is TGTGCCACCAGTGACCCGGCAAGGTGGGGGGAGACCCAGTACTTC.